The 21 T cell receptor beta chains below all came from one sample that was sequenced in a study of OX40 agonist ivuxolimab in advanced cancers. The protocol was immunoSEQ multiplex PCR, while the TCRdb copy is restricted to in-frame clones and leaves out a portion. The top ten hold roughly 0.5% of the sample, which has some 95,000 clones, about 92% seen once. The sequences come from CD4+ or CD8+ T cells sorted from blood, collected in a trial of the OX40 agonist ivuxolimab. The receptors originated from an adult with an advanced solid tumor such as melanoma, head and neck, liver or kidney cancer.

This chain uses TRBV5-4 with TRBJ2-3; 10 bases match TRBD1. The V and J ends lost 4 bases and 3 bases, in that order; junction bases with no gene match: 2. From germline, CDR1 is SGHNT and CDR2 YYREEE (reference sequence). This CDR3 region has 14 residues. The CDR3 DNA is TGTGCCAGCAGCCGGGACAGGGGAACAGATACGCAGTATTTT. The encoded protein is CASSRDRGTDTQYF.

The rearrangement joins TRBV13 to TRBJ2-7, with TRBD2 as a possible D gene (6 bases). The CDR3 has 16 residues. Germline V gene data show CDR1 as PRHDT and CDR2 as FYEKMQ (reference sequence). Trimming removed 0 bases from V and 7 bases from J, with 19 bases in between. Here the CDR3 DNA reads TGTGCCAGCAGCTTAGGCGGGGGACCAATATTTGGAGAGCAGTACTTC. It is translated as CASSLGGGPIFGEQYF.

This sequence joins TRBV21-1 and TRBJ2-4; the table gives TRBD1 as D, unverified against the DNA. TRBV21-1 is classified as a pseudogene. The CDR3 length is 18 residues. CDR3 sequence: CASSIKGLLQVAKNIQYF. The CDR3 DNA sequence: TGTGCCAGCAGCATTAAAGGCTTGCTGCAGGTAGCCAAAAACATTCAGTACTTC.

The CDR3 DNA sequence: TGTGCCAGCAGCAAGGGACAGCGGGACACTGAAGCTTTCTTT. This translates into CASSKGQRDTEAFF. The chain has TRBV7-8 and TRBJ1-1; 7 nucleotides agree with TRBD1. The CDR3 has 14 amino acids. The V gene's germline CDR1 is SGHVS and CDR2 FQNEAQ. V was clipped by 5 bases and J by 3 bases; unmatched bases: 6.

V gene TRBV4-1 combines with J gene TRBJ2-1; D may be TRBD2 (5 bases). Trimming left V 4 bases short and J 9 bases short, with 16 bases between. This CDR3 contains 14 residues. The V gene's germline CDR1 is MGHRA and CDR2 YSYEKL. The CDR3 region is CASSPLTREGEQFF. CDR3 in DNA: TGCGCCAGCAGCCCCCTGACTCGCGAGGGTGAGCAGTTCTTC.

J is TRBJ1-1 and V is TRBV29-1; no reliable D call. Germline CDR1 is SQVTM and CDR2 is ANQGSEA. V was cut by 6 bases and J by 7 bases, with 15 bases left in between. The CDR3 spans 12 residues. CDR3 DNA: TGCAGCGTCCAGCGCGGGGTCGGTGAAGCTTTCTTT. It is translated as CSVQRGVGEAFF. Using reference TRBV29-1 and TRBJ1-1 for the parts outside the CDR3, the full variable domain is SAVISQKPSRDICQRGTSLTIQCQVDSQVTMMFWYRQQPGQSLTLIATANQGSEATYESGFVIDKFPISRPNLTFSTLTVSNMSPEDSSIYLCSVQRGVGEAFFGQGTRLTVV.

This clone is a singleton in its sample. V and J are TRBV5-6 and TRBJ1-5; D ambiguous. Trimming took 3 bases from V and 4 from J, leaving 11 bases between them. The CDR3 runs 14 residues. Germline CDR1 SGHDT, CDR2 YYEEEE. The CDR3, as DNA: TGTGCCAGCAGCTCGGTGGGCAGTAATCAGCCCCAGCATTTT. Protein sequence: CASSSVGSNQPQHF.

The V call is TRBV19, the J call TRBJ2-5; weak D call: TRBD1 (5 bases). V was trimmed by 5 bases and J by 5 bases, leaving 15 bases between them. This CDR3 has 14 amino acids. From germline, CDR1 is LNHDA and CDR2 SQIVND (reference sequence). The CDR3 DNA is TGTGCCAGTAGTTTGGGATCCAACAGGGAGACCCAGTACTTC. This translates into CASSLGSNRETQYF.

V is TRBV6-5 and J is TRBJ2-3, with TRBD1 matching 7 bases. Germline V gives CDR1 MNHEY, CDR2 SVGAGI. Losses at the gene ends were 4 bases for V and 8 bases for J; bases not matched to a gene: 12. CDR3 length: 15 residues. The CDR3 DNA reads TGTGCCAGCAGTTCACAGGGGTGGGTAGCAGCTACGCAGTATTTT. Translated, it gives CASSSQGWVAATQYF.

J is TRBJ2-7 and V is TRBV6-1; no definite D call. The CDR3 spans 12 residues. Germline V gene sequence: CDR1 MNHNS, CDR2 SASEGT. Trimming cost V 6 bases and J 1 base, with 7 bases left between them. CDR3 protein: CASSPASYEQYF. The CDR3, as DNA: TGTGCCAGCAGCCCTGCATCCTACGAGCAGTACTTC.

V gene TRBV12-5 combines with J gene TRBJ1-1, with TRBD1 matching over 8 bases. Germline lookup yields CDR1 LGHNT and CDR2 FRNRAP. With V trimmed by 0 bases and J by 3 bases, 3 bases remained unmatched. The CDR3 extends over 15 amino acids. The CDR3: CASGLVQGVYTEAFF. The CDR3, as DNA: TGTGCTAGTGGTTTGGTACAGGGGGTATACACTGAAGCTTTCTTT.

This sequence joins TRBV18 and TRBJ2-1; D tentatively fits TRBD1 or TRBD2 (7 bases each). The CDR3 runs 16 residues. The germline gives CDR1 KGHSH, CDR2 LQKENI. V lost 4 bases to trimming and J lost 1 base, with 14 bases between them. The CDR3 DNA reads TGTGCCAGCTCACTTTCTCAGGGGGGGTCCTACAATGAGCAGTTCTTC. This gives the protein CASSLSQGGSYNEQFF. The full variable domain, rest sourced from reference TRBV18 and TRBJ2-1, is NAGVMQNPRHLVRRRGQEARLRCSPMKGHSHVYWYRQLPEEGLKFMVYLQKENIIDESGMPKERFSAEFPKEGPSILRIQQVVRGDSAAYFCASSLSQGGSYNEQFFGPGTRLTVL.

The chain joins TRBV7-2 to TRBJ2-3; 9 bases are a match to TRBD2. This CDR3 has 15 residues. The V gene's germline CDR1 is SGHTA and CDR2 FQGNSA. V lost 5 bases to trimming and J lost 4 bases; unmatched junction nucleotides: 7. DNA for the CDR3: TGTGCCAGCAGCGGAAAAGGCGGGGGGGCAGATACGCAGTATTTT. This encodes CASSGKGGGADTQYF. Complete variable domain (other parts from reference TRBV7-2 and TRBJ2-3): GAGVSQSPSNKVTEKGKDVELRCDPISGHTALYWYRQSLGQGLEFLIYFQGNSAPDKSGLPSDRFSAERTGGSVSTLTIQRTQQEDSAVYLCASSGKGGGADTQYFGPGTRLTVL.

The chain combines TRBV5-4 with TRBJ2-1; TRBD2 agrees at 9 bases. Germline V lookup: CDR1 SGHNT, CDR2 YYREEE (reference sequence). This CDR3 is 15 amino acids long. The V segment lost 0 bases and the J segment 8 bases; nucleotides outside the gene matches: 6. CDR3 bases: TGTGCCAGCAGCTTGGGCGGGACTAGCTTCTATGAGCAGTTCTTC. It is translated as CASSLGGTSFYEQFF.

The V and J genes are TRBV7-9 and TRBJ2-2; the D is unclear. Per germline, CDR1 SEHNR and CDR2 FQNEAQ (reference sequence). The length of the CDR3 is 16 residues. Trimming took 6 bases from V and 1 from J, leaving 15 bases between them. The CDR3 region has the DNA TGTGCCAGCAGTTCTCGCCGACCCATGAACACCGGGGAGCTGTTTTTT. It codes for CASSSRRPMNTGELFF.

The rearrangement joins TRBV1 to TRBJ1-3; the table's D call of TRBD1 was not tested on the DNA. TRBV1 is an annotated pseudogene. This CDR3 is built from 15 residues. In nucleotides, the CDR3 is TGCACCAGCAGCCAAGATGCAGGGGCTGGAAACACCATATATTTT. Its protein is CTSSQDAGAGNTIYF.

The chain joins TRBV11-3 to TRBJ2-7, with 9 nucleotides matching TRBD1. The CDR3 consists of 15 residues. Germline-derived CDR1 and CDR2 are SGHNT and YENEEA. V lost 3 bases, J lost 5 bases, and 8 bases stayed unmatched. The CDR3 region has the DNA TGTGCCAGCAGCTTGGGACAGGGTGATGGGGACGAGCAGTACTTC. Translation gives CASSLGQGDGDEQYF.

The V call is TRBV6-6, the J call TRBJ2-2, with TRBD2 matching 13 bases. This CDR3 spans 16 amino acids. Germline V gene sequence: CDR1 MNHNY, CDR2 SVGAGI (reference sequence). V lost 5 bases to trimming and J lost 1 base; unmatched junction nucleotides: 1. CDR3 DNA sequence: TGTGCCAGCAGTCGACTAGCGGGAGGGAACACCGGGGAGCTGTTTTTT. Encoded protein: CASSRLAGGNTGELFF.

CDR3 region: CASSYSIQGNGYTF. The CDR3 coding sequence is TGTGCCAGCAGTTACTCGATTCAAGGGAATGGCTACACCTTC. The V call is TRBV6-5, the J call TRBJ1-2; D gene unclear. CDR1 and CDR2 from the germline V gene are MNHEY and SVGAGI. The CDR3 has 14 residues. The V gene lost 0 bases and the J gene lost 6 bases, with 11 bases spanning the gap.

CDR3 sequence: CASKRVDNEQFF. For the CDR3, the DNA is TGCGCCAGCAAGAGGGTGGACAATGAGCAGTTCTTC. V gene TRBV10-2 combines with J gene TRBJ2-1; D might be TRBD2 (5 bases). V was cut by 7 bases and J by 5 bases, with 9 bases left in between. This CDR3 contains 12 residues. Germline lookup yields CDR1 WSHSY and CDR2 SAAADI.

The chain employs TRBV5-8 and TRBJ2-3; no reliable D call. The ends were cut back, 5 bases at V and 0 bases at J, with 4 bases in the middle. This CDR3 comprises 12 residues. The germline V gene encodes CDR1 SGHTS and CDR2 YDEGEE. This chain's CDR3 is CASRGSTDTQYF. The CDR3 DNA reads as TGTGCCAGCAGGGGGAGCACAGATACGCAGTATTTT.